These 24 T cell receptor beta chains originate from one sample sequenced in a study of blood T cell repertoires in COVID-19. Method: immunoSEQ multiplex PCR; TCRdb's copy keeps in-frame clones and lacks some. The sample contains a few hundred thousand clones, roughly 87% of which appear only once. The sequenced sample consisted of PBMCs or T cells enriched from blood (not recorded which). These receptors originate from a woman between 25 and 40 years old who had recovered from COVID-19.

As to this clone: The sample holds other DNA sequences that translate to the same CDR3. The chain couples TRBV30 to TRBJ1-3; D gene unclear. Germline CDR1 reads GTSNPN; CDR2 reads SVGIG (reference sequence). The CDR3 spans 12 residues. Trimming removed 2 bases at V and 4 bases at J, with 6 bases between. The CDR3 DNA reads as TGTGCCTGGAGTCCAGGAGGAAACACCATATATTTT. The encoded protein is CAWSPGGNTIYF.

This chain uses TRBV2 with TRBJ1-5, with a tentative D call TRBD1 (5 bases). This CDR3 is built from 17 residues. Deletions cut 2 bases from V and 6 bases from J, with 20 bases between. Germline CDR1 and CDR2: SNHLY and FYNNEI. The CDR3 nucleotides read TGTGCCAGCAGTGAACCCCAGGGCCCTCCCGTCGGTCAGCCCCAGCATTTT. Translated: CASSEPQGPPVGQPQHF.

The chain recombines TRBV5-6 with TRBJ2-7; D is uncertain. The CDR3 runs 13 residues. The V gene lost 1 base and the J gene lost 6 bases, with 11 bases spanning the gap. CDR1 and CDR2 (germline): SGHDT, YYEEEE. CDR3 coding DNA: TGTGCCAGCAGCTTGACGGTCAGGCGCGAGCAGTACTTC. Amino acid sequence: CASSLTVRREQYF.

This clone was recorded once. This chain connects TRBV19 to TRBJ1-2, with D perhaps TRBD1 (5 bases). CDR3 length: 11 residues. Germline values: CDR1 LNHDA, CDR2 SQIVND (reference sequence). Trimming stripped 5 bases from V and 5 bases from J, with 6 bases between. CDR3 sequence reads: CASSRQYGYTF. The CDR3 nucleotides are TGTGCCAGTAGTCGACAGTATGGCTACACCTTC.

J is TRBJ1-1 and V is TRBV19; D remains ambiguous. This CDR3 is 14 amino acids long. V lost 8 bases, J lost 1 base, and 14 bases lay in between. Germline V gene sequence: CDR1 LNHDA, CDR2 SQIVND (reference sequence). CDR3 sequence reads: CASSSAMRNTEAFF. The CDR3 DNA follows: TGTGCCAGTTCCTCTGCGATGAGGAACACTGAAGCTTTCTTT.

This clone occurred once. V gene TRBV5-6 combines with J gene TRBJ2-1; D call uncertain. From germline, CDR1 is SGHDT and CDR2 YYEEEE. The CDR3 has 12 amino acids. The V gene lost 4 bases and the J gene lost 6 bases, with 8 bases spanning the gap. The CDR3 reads CASSADTNEQFF. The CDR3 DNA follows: TGTGCCAGCAGCGCAGACACCAATGAGCAGTTCTTC.

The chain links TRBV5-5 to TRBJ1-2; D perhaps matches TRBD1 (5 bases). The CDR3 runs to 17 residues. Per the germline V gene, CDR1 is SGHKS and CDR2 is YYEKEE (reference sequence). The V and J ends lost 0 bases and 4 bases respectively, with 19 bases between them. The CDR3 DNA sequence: TGTGCCAGCAGCTTGGCCCCGGCGCAGGGAGGGGCCTATGGCTACACCTTC. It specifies CASSLAPAQGGAYGYTF.

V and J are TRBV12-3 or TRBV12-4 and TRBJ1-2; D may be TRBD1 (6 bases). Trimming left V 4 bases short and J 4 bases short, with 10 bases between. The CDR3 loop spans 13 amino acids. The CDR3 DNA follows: TGTGCCAGCAGTTGGGGACAACTCTATGGCTACACCTTC. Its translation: CASSWGQLYGYTF.

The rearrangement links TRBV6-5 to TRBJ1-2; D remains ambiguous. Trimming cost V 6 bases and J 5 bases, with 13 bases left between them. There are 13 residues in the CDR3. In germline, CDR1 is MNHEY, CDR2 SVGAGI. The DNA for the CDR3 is TGTGCCAGCAGCTACCCAGGAGGGTATGGCTACACCTTC. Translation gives CASSYPGGYGYTF.

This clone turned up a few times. CDR3 in amino acids: CASSRPGAYEQYF. CDR3 sequence (DNA): TGTGCCAGCAGCCGTCCGGGAGCCTACGAGCAGTACTTC. The J gene is TRBJ2-7, the V gene TRBV7-9; tentative D call: TRBD2 (6 bases). CDR1 SEHNR and CDR2 FQNEAQ come from the germline V gene (reference sequence). The CDR3 has 13 residues. Trimming pared 5 bases from V and 2 bases from J, leaving 10 bases between.

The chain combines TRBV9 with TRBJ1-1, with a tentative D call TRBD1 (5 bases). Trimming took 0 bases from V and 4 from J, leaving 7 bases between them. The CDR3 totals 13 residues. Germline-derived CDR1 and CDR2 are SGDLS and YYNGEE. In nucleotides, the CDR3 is TGTGCCAGCAGCGTAGAGGGGTTCACTGAAGCTTTCTTT. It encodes CASSVEGFTEAFF. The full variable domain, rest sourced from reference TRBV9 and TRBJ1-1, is DSGVTQTPKHLITATGQRVTLRCSPRSGDLSVYWYQQSLDQGLQFLIQYYNGEERAKGNILERFSAQQFPDLHSELNLSSLELGDSALYFCASSVEGFTEAFFGQGTRLTVV.

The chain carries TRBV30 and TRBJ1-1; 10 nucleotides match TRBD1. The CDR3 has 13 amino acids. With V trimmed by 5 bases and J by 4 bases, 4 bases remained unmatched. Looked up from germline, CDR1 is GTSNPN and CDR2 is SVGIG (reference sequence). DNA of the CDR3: TGTGCCTGGGGGAGGACAGGGGGCACTGAAGCTTTCTTT. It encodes CAWGRTGGTEAFF.

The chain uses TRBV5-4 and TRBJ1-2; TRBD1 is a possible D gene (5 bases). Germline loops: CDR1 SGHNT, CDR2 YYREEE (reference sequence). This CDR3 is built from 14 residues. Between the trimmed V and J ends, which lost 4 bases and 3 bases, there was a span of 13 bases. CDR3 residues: CASSGGGTDYGYTF. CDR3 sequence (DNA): TGTGCCAGCAGCGGGGGAGGGACGGACTATGGCTACACCTTC.

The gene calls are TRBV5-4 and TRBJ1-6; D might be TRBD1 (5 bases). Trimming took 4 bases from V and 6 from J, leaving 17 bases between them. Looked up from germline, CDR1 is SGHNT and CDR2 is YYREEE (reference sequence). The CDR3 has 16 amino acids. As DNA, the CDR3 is TGTGCCAGCAGCCCGCCTGGGGGGGGGTCTAATTCACCCCTCCACTTT. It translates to CASSPPGGGSNSPLHF. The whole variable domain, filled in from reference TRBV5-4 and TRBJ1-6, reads ETGVTQSPTHLIKTRGQQVTLRCSSQSGHNTVSWYQQALGQGPQFIFQYYREEENGRGNFPPRFSGLQFPNYSSELNVNALELDDSALYLCASSPPGGGSNSPLHFGNGTRLTVT.

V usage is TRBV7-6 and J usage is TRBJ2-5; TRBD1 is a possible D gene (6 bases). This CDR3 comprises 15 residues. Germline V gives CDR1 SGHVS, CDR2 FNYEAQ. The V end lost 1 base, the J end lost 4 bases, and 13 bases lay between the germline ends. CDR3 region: CASSLGVTGLETQYF. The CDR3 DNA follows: TGTGCCAGCAGCTTAGGGGTCACAGGGCTAGAGACCCAGTACTTC.

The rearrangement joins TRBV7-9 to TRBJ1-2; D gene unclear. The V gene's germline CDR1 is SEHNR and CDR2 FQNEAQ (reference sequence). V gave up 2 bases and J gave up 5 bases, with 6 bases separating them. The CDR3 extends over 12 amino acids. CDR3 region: CASSLQAYGYTF. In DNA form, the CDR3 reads TGTGCCAGCAGCTTACAGGCTTATGGCTACACCTTC.

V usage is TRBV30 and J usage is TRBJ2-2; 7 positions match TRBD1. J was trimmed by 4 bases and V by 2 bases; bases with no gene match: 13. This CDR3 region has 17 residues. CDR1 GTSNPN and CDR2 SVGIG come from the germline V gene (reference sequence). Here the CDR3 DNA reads TGTGCCTGGAGTTCCGGACGACAGGGTCTCGTCACCGGGGAGCTGTTTTTT. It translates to CAWSSGRQGLVTGELFF.

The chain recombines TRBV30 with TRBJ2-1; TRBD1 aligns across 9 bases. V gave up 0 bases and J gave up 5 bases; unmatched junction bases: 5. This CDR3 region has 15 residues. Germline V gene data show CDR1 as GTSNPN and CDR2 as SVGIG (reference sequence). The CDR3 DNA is TGTGCCTGGAGTGTATACAGGGGGCGGGACAATGAGCAGTTCTTC. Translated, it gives CAWSVYRGRDNEQFF.

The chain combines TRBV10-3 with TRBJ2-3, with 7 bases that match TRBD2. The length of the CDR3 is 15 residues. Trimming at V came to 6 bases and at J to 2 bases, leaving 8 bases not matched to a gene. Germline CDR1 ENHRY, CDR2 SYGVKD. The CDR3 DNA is TGTGCCATCAGGGAAATAGCGGGCCCCACAGATACGCAGTATTTT. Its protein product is CAIREIAGPTDTQYF.

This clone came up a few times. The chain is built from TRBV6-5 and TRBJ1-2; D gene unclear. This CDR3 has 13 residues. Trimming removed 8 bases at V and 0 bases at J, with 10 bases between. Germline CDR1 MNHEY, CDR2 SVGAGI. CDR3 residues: CASGSGTNYGYTF. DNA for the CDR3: TGTGCCAGCGGAAGCGGGACTAACTATGGCTACACCTTC.

This chain's CDR3 is CASRKGLVDTQYF. CDR3 in DNA: TGTGCCAGCAGGAAGGGACTAGTGGATACGCAGTATTTT. The rearrangement links TRBV7-6 to TRBJ2-3; 8 nucleotides line up with TRBD2. The CDR3 extends over 13 amino acids. With V trimmed by 6 bases and J by 6 bases, 5 bases remained unmatched. Germline values: CDR1 SGHVS, CDR2 FNYEAQ.

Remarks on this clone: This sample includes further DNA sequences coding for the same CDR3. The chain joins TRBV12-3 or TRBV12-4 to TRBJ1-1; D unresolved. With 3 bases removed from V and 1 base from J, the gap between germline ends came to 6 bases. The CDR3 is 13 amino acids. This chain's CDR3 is CASSLTGNTEAFF. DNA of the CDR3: TGTGCCAGCAGTTTGACTGGGAACACTGAAGCTTTCTTT.

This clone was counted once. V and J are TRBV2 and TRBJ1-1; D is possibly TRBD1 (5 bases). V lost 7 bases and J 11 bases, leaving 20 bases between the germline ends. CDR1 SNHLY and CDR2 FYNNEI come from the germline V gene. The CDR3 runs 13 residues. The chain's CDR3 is CASNGGVALMAFF. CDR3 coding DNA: TGTGCCAGCAACGGGGGTGTAGCGCTGATGGCTTTCTTT.

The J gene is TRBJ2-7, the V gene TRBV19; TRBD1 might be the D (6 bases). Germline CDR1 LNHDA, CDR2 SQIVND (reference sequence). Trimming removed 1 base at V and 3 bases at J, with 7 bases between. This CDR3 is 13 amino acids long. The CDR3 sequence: CASSIGQDYEQYF. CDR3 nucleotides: TGTGCCAGTAGTATAGGACAGGACTACGAGCAGTACTTC.